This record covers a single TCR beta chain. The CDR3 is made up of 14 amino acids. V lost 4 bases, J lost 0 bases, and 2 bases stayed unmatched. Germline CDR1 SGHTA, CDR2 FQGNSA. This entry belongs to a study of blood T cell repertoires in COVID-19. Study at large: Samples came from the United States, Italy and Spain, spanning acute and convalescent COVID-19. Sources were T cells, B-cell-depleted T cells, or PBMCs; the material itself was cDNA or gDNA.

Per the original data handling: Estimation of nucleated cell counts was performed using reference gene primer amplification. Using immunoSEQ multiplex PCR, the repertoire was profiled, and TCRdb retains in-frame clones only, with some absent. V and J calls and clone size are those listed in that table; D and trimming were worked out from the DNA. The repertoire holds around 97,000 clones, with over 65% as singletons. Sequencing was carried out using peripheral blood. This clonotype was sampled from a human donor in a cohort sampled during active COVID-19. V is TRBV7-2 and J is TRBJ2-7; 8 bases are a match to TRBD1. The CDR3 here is CASSWGTGSYEQYF. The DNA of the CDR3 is TGTGCCAGCAGCTGGGGGACAGGCTCCTACGAGCAGTACTTC.